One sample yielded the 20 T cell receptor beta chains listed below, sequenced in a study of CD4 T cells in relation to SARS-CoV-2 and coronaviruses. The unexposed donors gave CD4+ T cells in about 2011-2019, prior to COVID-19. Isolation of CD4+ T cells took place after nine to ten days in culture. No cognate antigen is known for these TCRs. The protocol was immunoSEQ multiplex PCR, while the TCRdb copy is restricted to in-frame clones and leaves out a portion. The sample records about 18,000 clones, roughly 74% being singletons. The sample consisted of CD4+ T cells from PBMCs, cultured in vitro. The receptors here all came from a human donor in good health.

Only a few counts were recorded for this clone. CDR3 in DNA: TGCGCCAGCAGCCCCCAGGGGAAGGAATCACCCCTCCACTTT. This translates into CASSPQGKESPLHF. The V and J genes are TRBV10-1 and TRBJ1-6; D perhaps matches TRBD1 (6 bases). Germline CDR1 WNHNN, CDR2 SYGVQD (reference sequence). This CDR3 is 14 amino acids long. The V end lost 6 bases, the J end lost 10 bases, and 16 bases lay between the germline ends.

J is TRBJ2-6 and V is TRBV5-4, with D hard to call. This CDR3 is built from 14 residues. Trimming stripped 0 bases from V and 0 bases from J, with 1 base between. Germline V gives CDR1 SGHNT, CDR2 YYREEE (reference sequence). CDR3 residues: CASSLASGANVLTF. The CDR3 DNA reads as TGTGCCAGCAGCTTGGCCTCTGGGGCCAACGTCCTGACTTTC.

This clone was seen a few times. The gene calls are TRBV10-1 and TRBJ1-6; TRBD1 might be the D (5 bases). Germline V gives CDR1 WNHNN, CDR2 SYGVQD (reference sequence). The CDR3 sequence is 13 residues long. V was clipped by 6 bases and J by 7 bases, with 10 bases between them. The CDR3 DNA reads TGCGCCAGCAGCGACGACAGAAATTCACCCCTCCACTTT. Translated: CASSDDRNSPLHF.

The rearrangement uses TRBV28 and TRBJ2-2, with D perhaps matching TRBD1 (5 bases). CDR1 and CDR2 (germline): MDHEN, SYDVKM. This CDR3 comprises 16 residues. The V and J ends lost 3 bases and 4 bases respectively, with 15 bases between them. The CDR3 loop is CASSFVSGLGTGELFF. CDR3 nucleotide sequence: TGTGCCAGCAGTTTTGTTTCAGGGTTGGGCACCGGGGAGCTGTTTTTT.

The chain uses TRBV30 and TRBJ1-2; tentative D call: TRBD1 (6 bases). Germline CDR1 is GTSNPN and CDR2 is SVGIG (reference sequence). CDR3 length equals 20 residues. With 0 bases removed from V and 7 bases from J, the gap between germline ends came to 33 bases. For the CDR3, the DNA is TGTGCCTGGAGTGTAAGGGTGGGTCGGGGGGCGCCGTTTAATCCCTTTGGCTACACCTTC. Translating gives CAWSVRVGRGAPFNPFGYTF.

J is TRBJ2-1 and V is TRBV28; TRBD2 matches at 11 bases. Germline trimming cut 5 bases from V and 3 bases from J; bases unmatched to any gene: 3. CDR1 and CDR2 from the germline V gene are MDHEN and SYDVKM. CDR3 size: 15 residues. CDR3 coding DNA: TGTGCCAGCAGTGGGACTAGCGGAGACTACAATGAGCAGTTCTTC. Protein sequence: CASSGTSGDYNEQFF.

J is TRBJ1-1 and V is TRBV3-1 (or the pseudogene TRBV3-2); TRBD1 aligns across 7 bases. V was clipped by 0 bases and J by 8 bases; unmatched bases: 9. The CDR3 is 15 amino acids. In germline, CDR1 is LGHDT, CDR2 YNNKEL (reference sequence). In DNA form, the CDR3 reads TGTGCCAGCAGCCAAGAACGTAGGGGGCCACAAGAAGCTTTCTTT. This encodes CASSQERRGPQEAFF.

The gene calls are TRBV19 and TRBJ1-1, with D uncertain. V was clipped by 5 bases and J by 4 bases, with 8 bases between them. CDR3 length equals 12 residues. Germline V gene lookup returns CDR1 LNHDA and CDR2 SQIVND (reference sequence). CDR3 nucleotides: TGTGCCAGTAGTCTGGAGGGCACTGAAGCTTTCTTT. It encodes CASSLEGTEAFF. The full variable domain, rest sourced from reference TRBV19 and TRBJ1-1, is DGGITQSPKYLFRKEGQNVTLSCEQNLNHDAMYWYRQDPGQGLRLIYYSQIVNDFQKGDIAEGYSVSREKKESFPLTVTSAQKNPTAFYLCASSLEGTEAFFGQGTRLTVV.

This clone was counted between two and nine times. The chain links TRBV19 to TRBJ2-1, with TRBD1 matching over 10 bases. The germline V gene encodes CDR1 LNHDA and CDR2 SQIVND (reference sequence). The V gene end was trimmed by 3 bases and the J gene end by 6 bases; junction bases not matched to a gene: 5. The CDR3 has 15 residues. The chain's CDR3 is CASSILGQGGNEQFF. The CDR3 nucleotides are TGTGCCAGTAGTATCCTTGGACAGGGGGGCAATGAGCAGTTCTTC.

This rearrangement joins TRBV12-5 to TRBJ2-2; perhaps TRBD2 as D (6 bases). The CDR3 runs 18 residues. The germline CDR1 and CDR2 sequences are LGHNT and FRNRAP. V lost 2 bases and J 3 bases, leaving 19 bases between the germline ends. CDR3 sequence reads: CASGLYSFRGGYTGELFF. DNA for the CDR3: TGTGCTAGTGGTTTGTATTCTTTCCGGGGAGGCTACACCGGGGAGCTGTTTTTT.

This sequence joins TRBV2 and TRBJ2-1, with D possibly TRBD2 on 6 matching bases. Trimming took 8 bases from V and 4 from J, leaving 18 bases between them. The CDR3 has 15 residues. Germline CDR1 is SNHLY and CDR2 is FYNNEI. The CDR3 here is CASLHGGSTYNEQFF. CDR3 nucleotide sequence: TGTGCCAGCCTACATGGAGGGAGTACTTACAATGAGCAGTTCTTC.

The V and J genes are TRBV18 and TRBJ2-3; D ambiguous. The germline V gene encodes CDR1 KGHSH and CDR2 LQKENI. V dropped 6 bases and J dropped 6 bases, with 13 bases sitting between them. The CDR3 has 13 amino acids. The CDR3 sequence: CASSPGIPDTQYF. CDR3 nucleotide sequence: TGTGCCAGCTCCCCCGGCATCCCGGATACGCAGTATTTT. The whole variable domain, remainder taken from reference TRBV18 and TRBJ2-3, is NAGVMQNPRHLVRRRGQEARLRCSPMKGHSHVYWYRQLPEEGLKFMVYLQKENIIDESGMPKERFSAEFPKEGPSILRIQQVVRGDSAAYFCASSPGIPDTQYFGPGTRLTVL.

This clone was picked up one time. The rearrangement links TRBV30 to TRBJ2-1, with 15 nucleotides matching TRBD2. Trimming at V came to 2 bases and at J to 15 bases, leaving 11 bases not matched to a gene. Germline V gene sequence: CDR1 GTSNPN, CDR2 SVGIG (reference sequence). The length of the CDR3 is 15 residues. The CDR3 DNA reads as TGTGCCTGGAGTAGGAAGGGACTAGCGGGAGGTCGTGGGTTCTTC. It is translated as CAWSRKGLAGGRGFF.

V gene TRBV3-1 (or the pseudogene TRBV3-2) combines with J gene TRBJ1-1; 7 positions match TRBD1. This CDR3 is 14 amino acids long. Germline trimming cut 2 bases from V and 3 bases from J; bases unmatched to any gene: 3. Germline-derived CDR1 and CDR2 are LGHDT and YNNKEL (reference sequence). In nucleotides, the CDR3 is TGTGCCAGCAGCCAAACAGGGGCACACACTGAAGCTTTCTTT. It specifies CASSQTGAHTEAFF.

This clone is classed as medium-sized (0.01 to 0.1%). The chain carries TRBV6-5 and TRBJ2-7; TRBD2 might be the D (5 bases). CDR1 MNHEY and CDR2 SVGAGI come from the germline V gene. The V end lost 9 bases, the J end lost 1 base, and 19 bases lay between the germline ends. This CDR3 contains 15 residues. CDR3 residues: CASRAASSWSYEQYF. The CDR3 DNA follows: TGTGCCAGTAGGGCGGCGTCTAGCTGGTCCTACGAGCAGTACTTC.

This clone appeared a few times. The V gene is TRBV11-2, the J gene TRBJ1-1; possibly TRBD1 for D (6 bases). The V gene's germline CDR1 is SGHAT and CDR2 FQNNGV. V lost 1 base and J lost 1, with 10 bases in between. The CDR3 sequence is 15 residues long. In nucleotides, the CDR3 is TGTGCCAGCAGCTTAGGGGGCAGGGGGAACACTGAAGCTTTCTTT. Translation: CASSLGGRGNTEAFF.

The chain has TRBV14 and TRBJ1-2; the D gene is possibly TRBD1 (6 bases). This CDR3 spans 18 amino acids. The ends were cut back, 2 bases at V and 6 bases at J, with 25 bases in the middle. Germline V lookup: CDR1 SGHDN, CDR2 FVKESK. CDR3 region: CASSQIYSGGAPSNGYTF. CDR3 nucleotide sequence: TGTGCCAGCAGCCAAATATATTCTGGGGGGGCGCCTTCGAATGGCTACACCTTC.

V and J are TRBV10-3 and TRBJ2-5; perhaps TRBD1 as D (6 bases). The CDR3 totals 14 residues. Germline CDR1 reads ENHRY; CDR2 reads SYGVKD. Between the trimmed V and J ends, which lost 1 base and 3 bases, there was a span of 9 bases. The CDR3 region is CAISEWGRKETQYF. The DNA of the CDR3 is TGTGCCATCAGTGAGTGGGGGCGAAAAGAGACCCAGTACTTC.

CDR3 nucleotide sequence: TGTGCCAGCAGGGGGGAATCCAATGCAAGATTGGAAGAAAAACTGTTTTTT. It yields the protein CASRGESNARLEEKLFF. The V and J genes are TRBV21-1 and TRBJ1-4. TRBV21-1 corresponds to a pseudogene. The CDR3 is 17 residues long.

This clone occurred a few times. In DNA form, the CDR3 reads TGTGCCAGCAGCTTACCGGGACCGCTTTCTGGAAACACCATATATTTT. Its translation is CASSLPGPLSGNTIYF. This rearrangement joins TRBV7-9 to TRBJ1-3; perhaps TRBD1 as D (5 bases). CDR1 is SEHNR, CDR2 FQNEAQ, per germline (reference sequence). V was cut by 2 bases and J by 1 base, with 12 bases left in between. The CDR3 is 16 residues long.